This TCR beta chain derives from a study of blood T cell repertoires in COVID-19. Across the study: Specimens from acute and convalescent COVID-19 originated in the United States, Italy and Spain. Sample material is recorded as cDNA or gDNA derived from T cells, B-cell-depleted T cells, or PBMCs.

Per the authors' pipeline: How many nucleated cells were present was estimated from reference gene primer amplification. Measured with immunoSEQ multiplex PCR; TCRdb has only the in-frame clones, and not every one. V, J and clone size derive from that table, while D and trimming were established from the DNA sequence. The table includes just over 150,000 clones, about 80% detected once. Germline V gene lookup returns CDR1 SGHTA and CDR2 FQGNSA. The CDR3 sequence is 15 residues long. Losses at the gene ends were 0 bases for V and 5 bases for J; bases not matched to a gene: 4. It was during active infection that Seattle patients were enrolled and then longitudinally followed.

This sequence was found in a woman in her 40s with COVID-19, enrolled during active disease. This chain connects TRBV7-2 to TRBJ2-5, with 9 bases matching TRBD2. The sequenced sample consisted of peripheral blood. Written as DNA, the CDR3 is TGTGCCAGCAGCTTAGCGTCGGCGGGAGGGGAGACCCAGTACTTC. Translated, it gives CASSLASAGGETQYF.